This T cell receptor beta chain was documented in a study of T cell responses to AZD1222 COVID-19 vaccine. Study-wide findings and caveats: Epitopes outside B.1.351 and B.1.1.7 mutated regions reportedly drew nearly half of spike TCRs. Vaccine-associated CD4 TCRs spanned spike, dominant at 160-218 and 743-854. Two doses of AZD1222 preceded a rise in Spike-specific TCR breadth and depth.

As concerns this clone: The antigen remains unidentified.

V lost 3 bases, J lost 2 bases, and 4 bases stayed unmatched. Germline lookup yields CDR1 SGDLS and CDR2 YYNGEE. The length of the CDR3 is 15 residues. Profiling relied on immunoSEQ multiplex PCR, and the TCRdb table lists in-frame clones only, not all of them. The sample yields about 18,000 clones, over 85% seen once. The chain recombines TRBV9 with TRBJ2-7, with 11 bases matching TRBD1. The sequencing used peripheral blood, collected 28 days after the second AZD1222 dose. This TCR was recovered from an adult who received the AZD1222 COVID-19 vaccine. CDR3 amino acids: CASSAPGQGAYEQYF. The CDR3 nucleotides read TGTGCCAGCAGCGCGCCGGGACAGGGGGCCTACGAGCAGTACTTC.